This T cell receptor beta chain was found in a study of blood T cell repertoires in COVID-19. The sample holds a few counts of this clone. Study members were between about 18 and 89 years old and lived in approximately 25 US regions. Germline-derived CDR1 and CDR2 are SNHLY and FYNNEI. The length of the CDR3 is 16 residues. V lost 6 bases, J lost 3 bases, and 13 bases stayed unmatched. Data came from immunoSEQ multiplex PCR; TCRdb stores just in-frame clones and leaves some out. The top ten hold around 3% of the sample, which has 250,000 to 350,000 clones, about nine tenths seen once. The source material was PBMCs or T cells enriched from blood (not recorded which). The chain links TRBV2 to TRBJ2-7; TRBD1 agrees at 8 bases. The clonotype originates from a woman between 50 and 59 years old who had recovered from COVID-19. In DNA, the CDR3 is TGTGCCAGCAGCTTGGGACAGGTGGGGGCCGGCTACGAGCAGTACTTC. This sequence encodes CASSLGQVGAGYEQYF.